The 29 T cell receptor beta chains presented below share a single source sample, sequenced in a study of T cell responses to AZD1222 COVID-19 vaccine. Generated by immunoSEQ multiplex PCR, the TCRdb table keeps only in-frame clones and is missing some. The sample lists roughly 150,000 clones, 92% occurring once. This specimen consisted of peripheral blood, obtained 28 days after the second AZD1222 dose. The receptors come from an adult who received the AZD1222 COVID-19 vaccine.

Here the CDR3 reads CASSSWTANYGYTF. CDR3 nucleotides: TGTGCCAGCAGCTCTTGGACGGCTAACTATGGCTACACCTTC. The rearrangement links TRBV7-9 to TRBJ1-2, with D hard to call. The CDR3 length is 14 residues. Germline V gene data show CDR1 as SEHNR and CDR2 as FQNEAQ (reference sequence). Trimming pared 4 bases from V and 0 bases from J, leaving 9 bases between.

The genes are TRBV2 and TRBJ1-1; D perhaps matches TRBD1 (5 bases). The CDR3 has 14 residues. The germline CDR1 and CDR2 sequences are SNHLY and FYNNEI. Trimming pared 7 bases from V and 0 bases from J, leaving 12 bases between. The CDR3 reads CASIKGHLNTEAFF. DNA of the CDR3: TGTGCCAGCATCAAGGGGCACTTGAACACTGAAGCTTTCTTT.

The chain recombines TRBV5-5 with TRBJ1-2; D may be TRBD1 (5 bases). Trimming took 3 bases from V and 1 from J, leaving 16 bases between them. The germline gives CDR1 SGHKS, CDR2 YYEKEE (reference sequence). The CDR3 covers 16 residues. The CDR3 sequence is CASSSLIGRDNYGYTF. The DNA of the CDR3 is TGTGCCAGCAGCTCGCTAATAGGCAGGGATAACTATGGCTACACCTTC.

This rearrangement joins TRBV9 to TRBJ2-5, with unresolved D. The CDR3 extends over 14 amino acids. The germline CDR1 and CDR2 sequences are SGDLS and YYNGEE. V lost 0 bases to trimming and J lost 1 base, with 7 bases between them. The CDR3, as DNA: TGTGCCAGCAGCGTAGGGGTCAGCCAAGAGACCCAGTACTTC. Amino acids: CASSVGVSQETQYF.

This chain connects TRBV9 to TRBJ2-3, with D possibly being TRBD2 (6 bases). Germline assignment: CDR1 SGDLS and CDR2 YYNGEE. The CDR3 spans 16 residues. Between the trimmed V and J ends, which lost 3 bases and 0 bases, there was a span of 14 bases. The CDR3 loop is CASSGLGGTSTDTQYF. The CDR3 DNA reads TGTGCCAGCAGCGGACTCGGAGGGACTAGCACAGATACGCAGTATTTT.

The chain links TRBV19 to TRBJ2-5; D ambiguous. This CDR3 is built from 13 residues. The V and J ends lost 3 bases and 3 bases respectively, with 8 bases between them. Germline V CDR1 and CDR2: LNHDA, SQIVND (reference sequence). CDR3 nucleotide sequence: TGTGCCAGTAGTATTGCGGAAAAAGAGACCCAGTACTTC. Translating gives CASSIAEKETQYF.

CDR3 coding DNA: TGTGCCAGCAGTTACTCCAGGGCTGAAGCTTTCTTT. Protein: CASSYSRAEAFF. V and J are TRBV6-5 and TRBJ1-1; maybe TRBD1 (5 bases). The germline V and J ends were trimmed by 0 bases and 6 bases, with 5 bases remaining between them. CDR1 is MNHEY and CDR2 is SVGAGI in the germline V gene. The CDR3 covers 12 residues.

V usage is TRBV6-5 and J usage is TRBJ2-7, with D tentatively TRBD1 (5 bases). The CDR3 covers 13 residues. Looked up from germline, CDR1 is MNHEY and CDR2 is SVGAGI. The CDR3 region is CASRLGPITEQYF. DNA for the CDR3: TGTGCATCGCGGCTGGGGCCAATTACCGAGCAGTACTTC.

The rearrangement uses TRBV5-6 and TRBJ1-5, with D possibly being TRBD1 (5 bases). Germline lookup yields CDR1 SGHDT and CDR2 YYEEEE. The CDR3 loop spans 13 amino acids. With 4 bases removed from V and 7 bases from J, the gap between germline ends came to 12 bases. Here the CDR3 reads CASSPGHLQPQHF. Here the CDR3 DNA reads TGTGCCAGCAGCCCCGGACACTTACAGCCCCAGCATTTT.

The sample holds a few counts of this clone. The chain is built from TRBV6-5 and TRBJ1-2, with D perhaps matching TRBD1 (6 bases). The V gene lost 2 bases and the J gene lost 1 base, with 14 bases spanning the gap. In germline, CDR1 is MNHEY, CDR2 SVGAGI. This CDR3 region has 16 residues. In DNA, the CDR3 is TGTGCCAGCAGTTACCTAGGGGGGTACAGTAACTATGGCTACACCTTC. As protein: CASSYLGGYSNYGYTF.

This chain joins TRBV2 and TRBJ1-2; 7 bases align to TRBD1. V gave up 5 bases and J gave up 5 bases; unmatched junction bases: 5. Per germline, CDR1 SNHLY and CDR2 FYNNEI. The CDR3 runs to 13 residues. CDR3 DNA: TGTGCCAGCAGTAGGGACAGTGGGTATGGCTACACCTTC. It encodes CASSRDSGYGYTF.

The rearrangement joins TRBV6-5 to TRBJ1-1; D not certain. With 5 bases removed from V and 9 bases from J, the gap between germline ends came to 16 bases. The germline V gene has CDR1 MNHEY and CDR2 SVGAGI. This CDR3 contains 13 residues. In DNA form, the CDR3 reads TGTGCCAGCAGTCCGGGCGGCGGTCTGCAAGCTTTCTTT. Its translation is CASSPGGGLQAFF.

The chain carries TRBV11-3 and TRBJ2-2, with D perhaps matching TRBD1 (6 bases). V lost 5 bases, J lost 7 bases, and 11 bases lay in between. Germline CDR1 and CDR2: SGHNT and YENEEA. The CDR3 has 13 amino acids. This CDR3 reads CASSREGGGELFF. The CDR3 DNA follows: TGTGCCAGCAGCCGAGAAGGGGGCGGGGAGCTGTTTTTT.

The chain is built from TRBV9 and TRBJ2-2; 10 nucleotides align to TRBD2. Germline CDR1 reads SGDLS; CDR2 reads YYNGEE. The CDR3 loop spans 14 amino acids. Losses at the gene ends were 3 bases for V and 7 bases for J; bases not matched to a gene: 3. The CDR3 sequence: CASSDSGGNGELFF. In DNA, the CDR3 is TGTGCCAGCAGCGATAGCGGGGGGAACGGGGAGCTGTTTTTT. Full variable domain (outside the CDR3, taken from reference TRBV9 and TRBJ2-2): DSGVTQTPKHLITATGQRVTLRCSPRSGDLSVYWYQQSLDQGLQFLIQYYNGEERAKGNILERFSAQQFPDLHSELNLSSLELGDSALYFCASSDSGGNGELFFGEGSRLTVL.

V is TRBV5-4 and J is TRBJ2-4; D remains ambiguous. Per germline, CDR1 SGHNT and CDR2 YYREEE (reference sequence). V lost 4 bases to trimming and J lost 6 bases, with 20 bases between them. The CDR3 runs 16 residues. The CDR3 protein is CASSHVPAGVGNIQYF. CDR3 sequence (DNA): TGTGCCAGCAGCCACGTTCCCGCCGGTGTTGGAAACATTCAGTACTTC.

The gene calls are TRBV7-9 and TRBJ2-2; no firm D call. CDR3 length equals 13 residues. V shed 2 bases and J shed 5 bases, with 6 bases lying between them. Germline V gene data show CDR1 as SEHNR and CDR2 as FQNEAQ (reference sequence). CDR3 region: CASSLSRTGELFF. The CDR3 DNA is TGTGCCAGCAGCTTAAGTCGAACCGGGGAGCTGTTTTTT.

The chain employs TRBV12-3 or TRBV12-4 and TRBJ1-6, with D possibly being TRBD1 (6 bases). This CDR3 is built from 13 residues. The germline V and J ends were trimmed by 7 bases and 3 bases, with 7 bases remaining between them. CDR3 sequence: CASTDSYNSPLHF. The CDR3 nucleotides read TGTGCCAGCACGGACAGCTATAATTCACCCCTCCACTTT.

The chain is built from TRBV4-1 and TRBJ1-5, with 8 bases aligning to TRBD1. Unmatched junction bases numbered 3, after V lost 5 bases and J lost 0 bases. Germline-derived CDR1 and CDR2 are MGHRA and YSYEKL. The CDR3 loop spans 15 amino acids. CDR3: CASSWDRRSNQPQHF. The CDR3, as DNA: TGCGCCAGCAGCTGGGACAGGCGTAGCAATCAGCCCCAGCATTTT.

The chain links TRBV3-1 (or the pseudogene TRBV3-2) to TRBJ1-1, with 7 bases aligning to TRBD1. Per germline, CDR1 LGHDT and CDR2 YNNKEL (reference sequence). V lost 2 bases, J lost 10 bases, and 10 bases stayed unmatched. CDR3 length: 14 amino acids. CDR3 region: CASSQWQGVRGAFF. The CDR3 coding sequence is TGTGCCAGCAGCCAATGGCAGGGGGTTCGTGGAGCTTTCTTT.

This clone appeared once. The same CDR3 can be traced to other DNA sequences in this sample. The gene calls are TRBV6-5 and TRBJ1-1; D may be TRBD1 (5 bases). The length of the CDR3 is 12 residues. Per germline, CDR1 MNHEY and CDR2 SVGAGI. V gave up 4 bases and J gave up 6 bases, with 9 bases separating them. CDR3 loop: CASSSGGAEAFF. CDR3 coding DNA: TGTGCCAGCAGTTCGGGGGGTGCTGAAGCTTTCTTT.

The genes are TRBV4-1 and TRBJ1-1; D not certain. The CDR3 is 17 residues long. Germline V lookup: CDR1 MGHRA, CDR2 YSYEKL. Trimming left V 4 bases short and J 3 bases short, with 21 bases between. The DNA of the CDR3 is TGCGCCAGCAGCCCTCTGAACATGGGATTCTCGGACACTGAAGCTTTCTTT. Its translation is CASSPLNMGFSDTEAFF.

The chain combines TRBV4-2 with TRBJ1-4, with D perhaps matching TRBD1 (5 bases). The length of the CDR3 is 16 residues. Per the germline V gene, CDR1 is LGHNA and CDR2 is YNFKEQ. The V end lost 0 bases, the J end lost 3 bases, and 11 bases lay between the germline ends. CDR3 amino acids: CASSQDNRSPNEKLFF. The CDR3 nucleotides are TGTGCCAGCAGCCAAGATAACAGGTCGCCTAATGAAAAACTGTTTTTT.

The chain recombines TRBV2 with TRBJ2-1; TRBD1 is a possible D gene (6 bases). The CDR3 covers 15 residues. Germline CDR1 reads SNHLY; CDR2 reads FYNNEI. Trimming took 2 bases from V and 3 from J, leaving 11 bases between them. This chain's CDR3 is CASSENRAGYNEQFF. The CDR3 nucleotides are TGTGCCAGCAGTGAAAACAGGGCGGGCTACAATGAGCAGTTCTTC.

This chain uses TRBV19 with TRBJ2-7; 9 bases map to TRBD1. The V gene's germline CDR1 is LNHDA and CDR2 SQIVND (reference sequence). Trimming cost V 10 bases and J 5 bases; bases outside gene matches: 3. The CDR3 has 11 amino acids. CDR3 in amino acids: CATNRGHEQYF. CDR3 nucleotides: TGTGCCACAAACAGGGGGCACGAGCAGTACTTC.

Concerning this clone itself: Other DNA sequences in this sample translate to the same CDR3. This chain joins TRBV4-1 and TRBJ2-1; 7 bases align to TRBD1. Germline CDR1 and CDR2: MGHRA and YSYEKL. CDR3 size: 15 residues. V lost 0 bases and J lost 3; bases outside the gene matches: 2. The CDR3 DNA is TGCGCCAGCAGCCAAGAAGGGACAGACTACAATGAGCAGTTCTTC. Encoded protein: CASSQEGTDYNEQFF.

V usage is TRBV7-3 and J usage is TRBJ1-2; D uncertain. Trimming removed 1 base from V and 7 bases from J, with 10 bases in between. Germline CDR1 and CDR2: SGHTA and FQGTGA. This CDR3 is 13 amino acids long. The DNA of the CDR3 is TGTGCCAGCAGCTTAAATTCGGGTCGTGGCTACACCTTC. This sequence encodes CASSLNSGRGYTF.

The chain employs TRBV2 and TRBJ2-5; TRBD1 or TRBD2 may be the D gene (6 bases each). Germline CDR1 SNHLY, CDR2 FYNNEI. The V end was cut by 4 bases, the J end by 7 bases, with 16 bases between. The CDR3 is 14 amino acids. This chain's CDR3 is CASSVMGGAGTQYF. CDR3 nucleotide sequence: TGTGCCAGCAGTGTAATGGGGGGCGCTGGGACCCAGTACTTC.

The chain joins TRBV11-2 to TRBJ1-3, with D uncertain. Germline values: CDR1 SGHAT, CDR2 FQNNGV. V lost 0 bases, J lost 7 bases, and 10 bases lay in between. The CDR3 has 14 residues. The chain's CDR3 is CASSLDPATNTIYF. In DNA, the CDR3 is TGTGCCAGCAGCTTAGATCCAGCAACGAACACCATATATTTT. Combining the CDR3 with reference TRBV11-2 and TRBJ1-3 gives the whole variable domain EAGVAQSPRYKIIEKRQSVAFWCNPISGHATLYWYQQILGQGPKLLIQFQNNGVVDDSQLPKDRFSAERLKGVDSTLKIQPAKLEDSAVYLCASSLDPATNTIYFGEGSWLTVV.

The genes are TRBV2 and TRBJ2-3; TRBD2 matches 8 bases. Unmatched junction bases numbered 9, after V lost 6 bases and J lost 4 bases. Germline loops: CDR1 SNHLY, CDR2 FYNNEI. CDR3 length: 15 amino acids. Here the CDR3 DNA reads TGTGCCAGCAGAAACTCACGGGGGGGCCCAGATACGCAGTATTTT. Translating it yields CASRNSRGGPDTQYF.